This T cell receptor beta chain was recorded in a study of identical twins. Study-level results: Where out-of-frame alpha sequences were twin-shared, they showed excess low generation probability. Insertions were fewer in abundant cord blood beta clonotypes, whereas memory repertoires showed none of this pattern. Cross-sectional statistics, not tracking of the same donors, supported the conclusions.

MiXCR, applied by TCRdb to the 5' RACE reads, yields one record per CDR3 protein. The repertoire consists of about 530,000 distinct CDR3 sequences, with 13% to 15% occurring once and the leading ten covering 0.44%. Germline CDR1 and CDR2: SGHAT and FQDESV (reference sequence). The CDR3 contains 17 residues. V lost 5 bases, J lost 6 bases, and 22 bases lay in between. Points on this clonotype: What it binds is not known.

This sample was shared with a second study, whose subject was yellow fever vaccine responses in identical twins.

Sequenced input: CD4+ T cells sorted from blood. The chain joins TRBV11-1 to TRBJ2-2; D is ambiguous. The TCR originated in a woman between 18 and 30 years old in good health. The CDR3, as DNA: TGTGCCAGCAGCCTAGAAGATGGTGCCGTTTCGGCCGGGGAGCTGTTTTTT. It encodes CASSLEDGAVSAGELFF.